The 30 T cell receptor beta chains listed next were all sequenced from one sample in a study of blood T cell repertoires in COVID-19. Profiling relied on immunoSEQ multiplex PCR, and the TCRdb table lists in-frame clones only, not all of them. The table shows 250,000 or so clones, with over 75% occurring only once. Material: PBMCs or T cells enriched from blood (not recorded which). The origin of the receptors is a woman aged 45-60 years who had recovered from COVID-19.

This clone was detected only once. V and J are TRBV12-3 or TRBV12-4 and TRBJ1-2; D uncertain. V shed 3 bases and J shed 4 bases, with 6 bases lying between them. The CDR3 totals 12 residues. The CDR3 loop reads CASSFRSYGYTF. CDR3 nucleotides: TGTGCCAGCAGTTTCCGCAGCTATGGCTACACCTTC.

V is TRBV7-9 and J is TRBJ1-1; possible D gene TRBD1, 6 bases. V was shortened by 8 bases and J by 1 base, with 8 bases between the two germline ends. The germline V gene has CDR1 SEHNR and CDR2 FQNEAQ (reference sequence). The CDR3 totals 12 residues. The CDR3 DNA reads TGTGCCAGCGGGACACCGAACACTGAAGCTTTCTTT. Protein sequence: CASGTPNTEAFF.

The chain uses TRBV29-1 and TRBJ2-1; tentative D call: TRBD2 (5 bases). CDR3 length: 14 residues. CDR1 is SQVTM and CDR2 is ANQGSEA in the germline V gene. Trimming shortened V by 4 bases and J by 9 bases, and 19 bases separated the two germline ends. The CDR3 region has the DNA TGCAGCGTTGTAAAGGTAGAGGGTGTAGGTGAGCAGTTCTTC. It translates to CSVVKVEGVGEQFF.

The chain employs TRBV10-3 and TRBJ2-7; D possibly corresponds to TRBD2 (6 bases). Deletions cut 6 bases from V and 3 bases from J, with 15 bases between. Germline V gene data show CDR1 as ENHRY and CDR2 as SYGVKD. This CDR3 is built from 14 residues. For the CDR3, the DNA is TGTGCCATCAGCTCCGGGACTCTAGACTACGAGCAGTACTTC. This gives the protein CAISSGTLDYEQYF.

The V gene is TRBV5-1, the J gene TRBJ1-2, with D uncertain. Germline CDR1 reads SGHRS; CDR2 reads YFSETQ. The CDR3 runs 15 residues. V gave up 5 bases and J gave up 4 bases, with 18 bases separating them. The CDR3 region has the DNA TGCGCCAGCAGGCCCTACCCCGAGGCCCGCTATGGCTACACCTTC. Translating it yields CASRPYPEARYGYTF.

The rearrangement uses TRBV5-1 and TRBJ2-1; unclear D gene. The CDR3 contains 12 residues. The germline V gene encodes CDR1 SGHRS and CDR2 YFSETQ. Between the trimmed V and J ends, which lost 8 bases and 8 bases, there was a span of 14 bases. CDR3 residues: CASNIADDEQFF. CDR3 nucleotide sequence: TGCGCCAGTAATATAGCTGACGATGAGCAGTTCTTC.

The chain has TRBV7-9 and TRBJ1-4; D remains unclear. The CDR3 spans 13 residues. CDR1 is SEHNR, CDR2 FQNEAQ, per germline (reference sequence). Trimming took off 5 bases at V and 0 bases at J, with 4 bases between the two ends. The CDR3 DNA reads TGTGCCAGCAGCACTGCAACTAATGAAAAACTGTTTTTT. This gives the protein CASSTATNEKLFF.

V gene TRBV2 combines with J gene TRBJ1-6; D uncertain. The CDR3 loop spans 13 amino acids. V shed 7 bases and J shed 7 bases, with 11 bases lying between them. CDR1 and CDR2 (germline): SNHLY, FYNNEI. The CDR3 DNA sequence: TGTGCCAGCACAAGGACTACCAATTCACCCCTCCACTTT. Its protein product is CASTRTTNSPLHF.

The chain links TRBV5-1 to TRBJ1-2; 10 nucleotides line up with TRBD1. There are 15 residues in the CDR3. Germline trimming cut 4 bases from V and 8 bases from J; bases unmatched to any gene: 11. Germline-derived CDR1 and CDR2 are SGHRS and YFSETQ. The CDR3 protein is CASSHDGMTGGGYTF. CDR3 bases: TGCGCCAGCAGCCACGACGGGATGACAGGGGGCGGCTACACCTTC.

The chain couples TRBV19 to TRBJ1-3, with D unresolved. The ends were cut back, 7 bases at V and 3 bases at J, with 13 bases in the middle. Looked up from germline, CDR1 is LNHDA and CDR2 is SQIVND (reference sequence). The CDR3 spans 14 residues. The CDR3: CASMDYGGGNTIYF. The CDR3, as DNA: TGTGCCAGTATGGACTATGGTGGTGGAAACACCATATATTTT.

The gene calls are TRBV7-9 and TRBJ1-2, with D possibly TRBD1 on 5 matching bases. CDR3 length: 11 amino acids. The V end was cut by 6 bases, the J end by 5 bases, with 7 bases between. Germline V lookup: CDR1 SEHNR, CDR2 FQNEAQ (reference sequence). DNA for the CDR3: TGTGCCAGCAGTGGGGGGTATGGCTACACCTTC. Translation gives CASSGGYGYTF.

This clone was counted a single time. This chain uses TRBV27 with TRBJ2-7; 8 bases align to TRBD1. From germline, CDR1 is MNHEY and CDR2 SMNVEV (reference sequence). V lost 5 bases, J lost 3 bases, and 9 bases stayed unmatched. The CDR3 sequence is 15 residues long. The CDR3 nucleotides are TGTGCCAGCAGTCCACGGACAGGGAGCGGCTACGAGCAGTACTTC. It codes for CASSPRTGSGYEQYF.

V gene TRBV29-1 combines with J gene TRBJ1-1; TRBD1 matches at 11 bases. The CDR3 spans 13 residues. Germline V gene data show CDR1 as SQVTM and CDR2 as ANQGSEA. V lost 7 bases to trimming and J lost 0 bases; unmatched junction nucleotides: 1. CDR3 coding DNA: TGCAGCGGGGGACAGGGGGTGAACACTGAAGCTTTCTTT. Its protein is CSGGQGVNTEAFF.

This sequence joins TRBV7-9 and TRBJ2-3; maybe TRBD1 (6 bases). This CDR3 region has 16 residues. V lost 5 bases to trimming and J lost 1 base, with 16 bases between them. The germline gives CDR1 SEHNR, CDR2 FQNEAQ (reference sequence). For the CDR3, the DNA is TGTGCCAGCAGCGGCGCCGGGACAAGGGGCACAGATACGCAGTATTTT. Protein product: CASSGAGTRGTDTQYF.

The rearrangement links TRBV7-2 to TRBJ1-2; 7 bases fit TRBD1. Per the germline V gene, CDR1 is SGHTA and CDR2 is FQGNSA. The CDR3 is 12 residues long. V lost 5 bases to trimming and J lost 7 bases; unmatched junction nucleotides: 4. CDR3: CASSPDRLGYTF. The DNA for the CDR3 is TGTGCCAGCAGCCCGGACAGGCTTGGCTACACCTTC.

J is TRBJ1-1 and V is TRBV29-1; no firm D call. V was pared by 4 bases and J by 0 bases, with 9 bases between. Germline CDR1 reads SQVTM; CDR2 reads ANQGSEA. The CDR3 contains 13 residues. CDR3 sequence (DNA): TGCAGCGTTGCGGGGAACATGAACACTGAAGCTTTCTTT. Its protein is CSVAGNMNTEAFF.

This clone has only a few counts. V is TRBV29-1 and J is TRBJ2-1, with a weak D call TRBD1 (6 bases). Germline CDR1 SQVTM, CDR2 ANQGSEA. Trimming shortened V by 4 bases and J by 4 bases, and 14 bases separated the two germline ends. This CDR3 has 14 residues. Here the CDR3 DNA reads TGCAGCGTTGTTGGGGGCGACTCATACAATGAGCAGTTCTTC. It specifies CSVVGGDSYNEQFF.

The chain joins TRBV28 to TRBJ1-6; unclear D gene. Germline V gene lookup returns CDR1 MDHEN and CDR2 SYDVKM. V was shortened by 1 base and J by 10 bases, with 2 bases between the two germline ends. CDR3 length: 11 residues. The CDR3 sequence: CASSLSSPLHF. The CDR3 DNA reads TGTGCCAGCAGTTTATCGTCACCCCTCCACTTT.

The CDR3 DNA follows: TGTGCCAGCAGCTTGGGAGGGAGCTCCTACAATGAGCAGTTCTTC. Its translation is CASSLGGSSYNEQFF. The rearrangement joins TRBV5-8 to TRBJ2-1, with D possibly TRBD2 on 5 matching bases. This CDR3 spans 15 amino acids. The V end lost 0 bases, the J end lost 0 bases, and 7 bases lay between the germline ends. CDR1 SGHTS and CDR2 YDEGEE come from the germline V gene.

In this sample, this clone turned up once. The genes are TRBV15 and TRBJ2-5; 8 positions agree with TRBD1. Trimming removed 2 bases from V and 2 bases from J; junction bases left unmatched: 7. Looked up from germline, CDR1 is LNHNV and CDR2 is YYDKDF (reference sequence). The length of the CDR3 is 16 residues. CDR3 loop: CATSRSGQAFQETQYF. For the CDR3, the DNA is TGTGCCACCAGCAGATCGGGACAGGCCTTTCAAGAGACCCAGTACTTC. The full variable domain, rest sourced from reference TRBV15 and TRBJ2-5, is DAMVIQNPRYQVTQFGKPVTLSCSQTLNHNVMYWYQQKSSQAPKLLFHYYDKDFNNEADTPDNFQSRRPNTSFCFLDIRSPGLGDTAMYLCATSRSGQAFQETQYFGPGTRLLVL.

CDR3 in amino acids: CASSLGTHLAYEQYF. CDR3 nucleotides: TGTGCCAGCAGCCTCGGGACTCACCTAGCGTACGAGCAGTACTTC. J is TRBJ2-7 and V is TRBV3-1 (or the pseudogene TRBV3-2), with D possibly TRBD2 on 6 matching bases. Germline lookup yields CDR1 LGHDT and CDR2 YNNKEL (reference sequence). Trimming cost V 4 bases and J 4 bases, with 17 bases left between them. This CDR3 contains 15 residues.

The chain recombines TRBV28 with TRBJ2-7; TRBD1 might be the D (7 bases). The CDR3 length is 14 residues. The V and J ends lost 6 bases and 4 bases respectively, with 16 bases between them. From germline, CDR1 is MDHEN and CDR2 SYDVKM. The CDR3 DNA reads TGTGCCAGCAGCCGGAGGGGGCCTGCTTACGAGCAGTACTTC. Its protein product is CASSRRGPAYEQYF. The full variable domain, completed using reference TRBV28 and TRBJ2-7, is DVKVTQSSRYLVKRTGEKVFLECVQDMDHENMFWYRQDPGLGLRLIYFSYDVKMKEKGDIPEGYSVSREKKERFSLILESASTNQTSMYLCASSRRGPAYEQYFGPGTRLTVT.

CDR3 coding DNA: TGTGCCAGCAGCCCTGCCCGGGACACCCCTCTTGGTGAGCAGTTCTTC. This encodes CASSPARDTPLGEQFF. The chain joins TRBV6-4 to TRBJ2-1, with D maybe TRBD1 (6 bases). The CDR3 runs 16 residues. CDR1 MRHNA and CDR2 SNTAGT come from the germline V gene. V was pared by 6 bases and J by 9 bases, with 24 bases between.

This chain's CDR3 is CASSYSSGRVTGELFF. DNA for the CDR3: TGTGCCAGCAGTTACTCCAGCGGGAGGGTCACCGGGGAGCTGTTTTTT. The J gene is TRBJ2-2, the V gene TRBV6-5, with 10 bases matching TRBD2. V gave up 0 bases and J gave up 4 bases; unmatched junction bases: 2. The CDR3 loop spans 16 amino acids. From germline, CDR1 is MNHEY and CDR2 SVGAGI.

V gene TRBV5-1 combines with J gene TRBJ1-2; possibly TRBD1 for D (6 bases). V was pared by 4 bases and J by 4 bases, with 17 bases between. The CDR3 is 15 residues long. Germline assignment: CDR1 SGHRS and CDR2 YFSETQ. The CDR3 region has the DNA TGCGCCAGCAGCCCTGATGTGACAGGAGCCTATGGCTACACCTTC. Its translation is CASSPDVTGAYGYTF.

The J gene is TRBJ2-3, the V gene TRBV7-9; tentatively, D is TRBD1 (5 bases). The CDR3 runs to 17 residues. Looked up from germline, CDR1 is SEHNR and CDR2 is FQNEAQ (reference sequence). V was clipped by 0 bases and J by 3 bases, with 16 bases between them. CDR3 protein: CASSLAEWAGATDTQYF. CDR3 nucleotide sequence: TGTGCCAGCAGCTTAGCGGAGTGGGCTGGGGCAACAGATACGCAGTATTTT. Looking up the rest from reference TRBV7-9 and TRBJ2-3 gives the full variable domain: DTGVSQNPRHKITKRGQNVTFRCDPISEHNRLYWYRQTLGQGPEFLTYFQNEAQLEKSRLLSDRFSAERPKGSFSTLEIQRTEQGDSAMYLCASSLAEWAGATDTQYFGPGTRLTVL.

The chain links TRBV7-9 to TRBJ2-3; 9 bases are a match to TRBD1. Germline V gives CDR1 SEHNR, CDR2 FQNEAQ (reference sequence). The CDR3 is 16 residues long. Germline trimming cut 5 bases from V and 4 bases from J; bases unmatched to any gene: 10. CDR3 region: CASSREQGAGADTQYF. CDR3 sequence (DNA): TGTGCCAGCAGCCGGGAACAGGGGGCTGGGGCAGATACGCAGTATTTT.

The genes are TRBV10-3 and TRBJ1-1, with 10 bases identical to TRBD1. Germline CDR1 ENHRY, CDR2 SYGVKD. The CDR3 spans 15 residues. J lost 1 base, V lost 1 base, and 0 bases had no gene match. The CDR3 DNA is TGTGCCATCAGTGAGTGGACAGGGGGGAACACTGAAGCTTTCTTT. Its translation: CAISEWTGGNTEAFF.

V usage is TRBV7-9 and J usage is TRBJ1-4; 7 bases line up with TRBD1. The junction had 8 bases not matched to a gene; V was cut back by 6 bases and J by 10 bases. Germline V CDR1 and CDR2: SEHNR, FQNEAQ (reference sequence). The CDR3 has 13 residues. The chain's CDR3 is CASSLDRDGKLFF. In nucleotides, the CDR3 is TGTGCCAGCAGTCTAGACAGGGACGGAAAACTGTTTTTT.

For the CDR3, the DNA is TGCGCCAGCAGCTTGGGACAGGAAAAACGGACCCAGTACTTC. Translating it yields CASSLGQEKRTQYF. The chain has TRBV5-1 and TRBJ2-5; possibly TRBD1 for D (6 bases). The CDR3 runs to 14 residues. V lost 0 bases and J 7 bases, leaving 13 bases between the germline ends. Per germline, CDR1 SGHRS and CDR2 YFSETQ.